One and the same sample provided the 2 T cell receptor beta chains below, sequenced in a study of shared clonotypes between healthy human individuals. Clones were read by immunoSEQ multiplex PCR, and TCRdb kept only the in-frame ones, dropping some. This sample has under 700,000 clones, with 95% found just once. Naive CD8 isolation took CD45RO-negative cells positively selected for CCR7 and excluded terminally differentiated effector memory CD45RA+ cells. The specimen was naive CD8+ T cells sorted from blood. These receptors were taken from a woman in her twenties or thirties in good health.

J is TRBJ2-1 and V is TRBV4-1; a possible D gene is TRBD2 (7 bases). Trimming pared 5 bases from V and 6 bases from J, leaving 14 bases between. This CDR3 comprises 14 residues. Germline CDR1 reads MGHRA; CDR2 reads YSYEKL. The CDR3 here is CASSSRGGGNEQFF. The CDR3, as DNA: TGCGCCAGCAGCTCTCGGGGAGGGGGCAATGAGCAGTTCTTC.

DNA of the CDR3: TGTGCCAGCAGTTATGTCTCCGGACTGGGTAATGAAAAACTGTTTTTT. Protein: CASSYVSGLGNEKLFF. The chain carries TRBV6-5 and TRBJ1-4; no firm D call. This CDR3 region has 16 residues. The V gene lost 3 bases and the J gene lost 4 bases, with 15 bases spanning the gap. Germline V gives CDR1 MNHEY, CDR2 SVGAGI.